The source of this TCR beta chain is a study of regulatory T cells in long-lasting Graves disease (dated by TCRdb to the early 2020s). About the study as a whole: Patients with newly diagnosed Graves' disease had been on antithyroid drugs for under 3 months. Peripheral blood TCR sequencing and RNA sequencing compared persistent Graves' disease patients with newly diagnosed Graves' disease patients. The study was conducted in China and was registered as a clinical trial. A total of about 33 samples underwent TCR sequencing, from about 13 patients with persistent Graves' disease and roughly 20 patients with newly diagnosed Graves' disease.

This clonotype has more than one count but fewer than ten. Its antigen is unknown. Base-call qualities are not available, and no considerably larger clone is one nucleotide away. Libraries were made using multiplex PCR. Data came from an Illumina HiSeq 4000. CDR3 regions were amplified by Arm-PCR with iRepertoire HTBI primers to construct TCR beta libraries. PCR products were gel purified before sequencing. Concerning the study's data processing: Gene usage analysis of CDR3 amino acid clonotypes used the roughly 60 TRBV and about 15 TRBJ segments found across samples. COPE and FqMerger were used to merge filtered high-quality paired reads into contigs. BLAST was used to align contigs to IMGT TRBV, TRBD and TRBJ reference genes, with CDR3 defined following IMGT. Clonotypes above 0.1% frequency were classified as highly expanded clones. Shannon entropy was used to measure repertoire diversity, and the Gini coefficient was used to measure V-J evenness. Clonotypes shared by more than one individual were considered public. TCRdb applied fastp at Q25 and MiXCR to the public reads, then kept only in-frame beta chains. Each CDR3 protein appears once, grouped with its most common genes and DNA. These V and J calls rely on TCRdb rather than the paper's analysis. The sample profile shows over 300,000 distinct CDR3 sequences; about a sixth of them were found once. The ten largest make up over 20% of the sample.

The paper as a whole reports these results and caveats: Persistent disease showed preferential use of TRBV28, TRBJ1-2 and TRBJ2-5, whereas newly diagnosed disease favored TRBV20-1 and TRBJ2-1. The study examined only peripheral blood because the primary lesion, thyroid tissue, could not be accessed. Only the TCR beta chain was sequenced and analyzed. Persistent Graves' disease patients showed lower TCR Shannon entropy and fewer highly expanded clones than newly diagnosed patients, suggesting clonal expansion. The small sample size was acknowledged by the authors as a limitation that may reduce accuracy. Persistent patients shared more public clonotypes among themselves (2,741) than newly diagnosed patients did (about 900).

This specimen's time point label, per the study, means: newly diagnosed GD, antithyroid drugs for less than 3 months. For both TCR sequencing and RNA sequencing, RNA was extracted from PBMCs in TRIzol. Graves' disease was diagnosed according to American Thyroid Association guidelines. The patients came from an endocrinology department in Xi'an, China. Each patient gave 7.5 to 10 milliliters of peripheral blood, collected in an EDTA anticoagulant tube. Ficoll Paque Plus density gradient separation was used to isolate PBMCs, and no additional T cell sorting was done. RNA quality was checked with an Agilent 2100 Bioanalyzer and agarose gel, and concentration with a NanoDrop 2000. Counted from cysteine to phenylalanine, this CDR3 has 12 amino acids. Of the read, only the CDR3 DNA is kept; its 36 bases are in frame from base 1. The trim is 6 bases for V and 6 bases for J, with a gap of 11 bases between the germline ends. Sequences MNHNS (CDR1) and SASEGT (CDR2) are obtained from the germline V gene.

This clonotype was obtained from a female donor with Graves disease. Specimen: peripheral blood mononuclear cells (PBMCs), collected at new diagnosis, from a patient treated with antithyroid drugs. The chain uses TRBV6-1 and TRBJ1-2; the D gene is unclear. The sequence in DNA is TGTGCCAGCAGCCGGACGGTTGATGGCTACACCTTC. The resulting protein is CASSRTVDGYTF.